This is a list of T cell receptor beta chains from one sample in a study of control samples from healthy donors and cancer patients. Clones were sequenced by immunoSEQ multiplex PCR, and TCRdb holds only the in-frame ones, with some missing. The table has roughly 160,000 clones, 96% seen once. Sequenced: blood. These receptors all come from a woman aged 25 to 45 in good health. The CDR3 runs from the conserved cysteine through the conserved F or W. The order of the fields is J gene, clone size, D gene, V gene, CDR3 DNA, CDR3 protein. A D gene is named only where the DNA matches it firmly. Where a row states a size, it is once, few, many or the class of an expanded clone; other rows omit it.

>TRBJ1-4|.|TRBD1|TRBV6-5
TGTGCCAGCAGTTACGACTGGGGACAGGGTTTGGAAAAACTGTTTTTT
CASSYDWGQGLEKLFF
>TRBJ1-6|.|.|TRBV18
TGTGCCAGCTCACCAGACGGGGCGTATTCACCCCTCCACTTT
CASSPDGAYSPLHF
>TRBJ2-7|.|TRBD2|TRBV7-8
TGTGCCAGCAGCTCCCCGACTAGCGGGCATTACGAGCAGTACTTC
CASSSPTSGHYEQYF
>TRBJ2-1|.|.|TRBV20-1
TGCAGTGCTAGTAATCTTGACTGGGGGGACAATGAGCAGTTCTTC
CSASNLDWGDNEQFF
>TRBJ2-6|.|.|TRBV7-9
TGTGCCAGCAGCTTAGGGGGGCTTGGGGCCAACGTCCTGACTTTC
CASSLGGLGANVLTF
>TRBJ1-5|.|.|TRBV6-4
TGTGCCAGCAGCACCGACAGCAATCAGCCCCAGCATTTT
CASSTDSNQPQHF
>TRBJ2-7|.|.|TRBV7-9
TGTGCCAGCAGACAGATCCAAACCTACGAGCAGTACTTC
CASRQIQTYEQYF
>TRBJ2-1|.|TRBD1|TRBV6-6
TGTGCCAGCAGCCCCGGGACAGATCCCTACAATGAGCAGTTCTTC
CASSPGTDPYNEQFF
>TRBJ2-1|.|TRBD2|TRBV3-1/TRBV3-2
TGTGCCAGCAGCCAATCTGGCGGGGGGGCCAGGAATGAGCAGTTCTTC
CASSQSGGGARNEQFF
>TRBJ1-5|once|.|TRBV7-2
TGTGCCAGCAGCTTAGGTTTCCAGAGCAATCAGCCCCAGCATTTT
CASSLGFQSNQPQHF
>TRBJ1-1|.|.|TRBV30
TGTGCCTGGAAACCCGGACAGCTGAACACTGAAGCTTTCTTT
CAWKPGQLNTEAFF
>TRBJ1-1|.|.|TRBV7-9
TGTGCCAGCAGCCCGGCAGCCATGGCGAACACTGAAGCTTTCTTT
CASSPAAMANTEAFF
>TRBJ2-7|.|.|TRBV6-5
TGTGCCAGCAGTTCCACCTACGAGCAGTACTTC
CASSSTYEQYF
>TRBJ1-5|.|.|TRBV18
TGTGCCAGCTCAGACCAGACAGGAAATAGCAATCAGCCCCAGCATTTT
CASSDQTGNSNQPQHF
>TRBJ2-5|.|TRBD2|TRBV7-6
TGTGCCAGCAGCTTAGTCACTAGCGGGGCCTTAGGGGAGACCCAGTACTTC
CASSLVTSGALGETQYF
>TRBJ1-4|.|.|TRBV29-1
TGCAGCGTTAGATCTGGAGTCGAAAAACTGTTTTTT
CSVRSGVEKLFF
>TRBJ2-7|.|TRBD1|TRBV7-9
TGTGCCAGCAGCAGACAGGGCGTTTTGGGACAGGGAGGCGAGCAGTACTTC
CASSRQGVLGQGGEQYF
>TRBJ2-2|.|.|TRBV10-1
TGCGCCACCCGAGCGGGCACCGGCACCGGGGAGCTGTTTTTT
CATRAGTGTGELFF
>TRBJ2-3|.|.|TRBV28
TGTGCCAGCGCGCCTAGAGGGAGCACAGATACGCAGTATTTT
CASAPRGSTDTQYF
>TRBJ2-3|.|.|TRBV6-5
TGTGCCAGCAGTTACTCTGGGGGCTCCCCAGATACGCAGTATTTT
CASSYSGGSPDTQYF
>TRBJ1-2|.|.|TRBV27
TGTGCCAGCAGTTGGAACTCTAACTATGGCTACACCTTC
CASSWNSNYGYTF
>TRBJ1-1|.|TRBD1|TRBV19
TGTGCCAGTAGTATAGGCCAGGGGGAACGGGCTTTCTTT
CASSIGQGERAFF
>TRBJ2-1|.|.|TRBV5-1
TGCGCCAGCAGCTTGACCGTCAGTAACTACAATGAGCAGTTCTTC
CASSLTVSNYNEQFF
>TRBJ1-2|.|TRBD1|TRBV5-1
TGCGCCAGCAGCTCACTCCCCGGGACAGGCCCCTATGGCTACACCTTC
CASSSLPGTGPYGYTF
>TRBJ2-7|.|TRBD1|TRBV18
TGTGCCAGCTCACCACGGGACAGGGGAGGGGTCTCCTACGAGCAGTACTTC
CASSPRDRGGVSYEQYF
>TRBJ1-2|once|.|TRBV5-1
TGCGCCAGCAGCTTGAGGGATCCTTATGGCTACACCTTC
CASSLRDPYGYTF
>TRBJ1-1|.|.|TRBV4-1
TGCGCCAGCAGCCAAGATAGTGCAGGGAACCACCTACCGAACACTGAAGCTTTCTTT
CASSQDSAGNHLPNTEAFF
>TRBJ1-2|.|.|TRBV28
TGTGCCAGCAGTTTAAACGGGGCTAACTATGGCTACACCTTT
CASSLNGANYGYTF
>TRBJ1-5|.|.|TRBV7-9
TGTGCCAGCAGCTTAGACCAGGCTAGCAATCAGCCCCAGCATTTT
CASSLDQASNQPQHF
>TRBJ2-7|.|TRBD1|TRBV20-1
TGCAGTGCTAGTCGGGACAGAGGCTCCTACGAGCAGTACTTC
CSASRDRGSYEQYF
>TRBJ2-7|once|TRBD2|TRBV6-5
TGTGCCAGCAGTTCCCTAGCGGGAGGATTCTACGAGCAGTACTTC
CASSSLAGGFYEQYF
>TRBJ2-7|.|.|TRBV30
TGTGCCTGGAGTTTCGCAGGTGGGGGATACGAGCAGTACTTC
CAWSFAGGGYEQYF
>TRBJ2-5|.|TRBD1|TRBV11-1
TGTGCCAGCAGCCCCCGGGACAGGGGGGAGACCCAGTACTTC
CASSPRDRGETQYF
>TRBJ2-1|.|TRBD2|TRBV30
TGTGCCTCGACTAGCGAGGGAGGAGCATCCTACAATGAGCAGTTCTTC
CASTSEGGASYNEQFF
>TRBJ1-1|.|.|TRBV27
TGTGCCAGCAGACTGACAGGCGGGGTCACTGAAGCTTTCTTT
CASRLTGGVTEAFF